This T cell receptor (beta chain) was observed in a study of blood T cell repertoires in COVID-19 (dated by TCRdb to the early 2020s). Study-level background: The collaborator samples originated in the United States, Italy and Spain and spanned the acute and convalescent phases of COVID-19. The prospective study material was composed of cDNA or gDNA derived from T cells, B-cell-depleted T cells, or PBMCs. The dataset comprised deeply sampled blood TCRbeta repertoires from subjects exposed to, actively infected with, or recovered from COVID-19. The repertoires were released in a freely available public database intended as a resource for research on the immune response to SARS-CoV-2. Samples came from the ongoing ImmuneRACE study (first 160 participants) plus 1,254 subjects from 6 global collaborators. The sample metadata nearly always contained a de-identified subject ID, COVID-19 status, age in years and sex. Where available, HLA class I and class II types were obtained from metadata supplied by the sample provider rather than from assay-based typing.

What the research found in general, with its limitations: The quantity of clinical and demographic metadata differed by source and by participant and was supplied without curation.

TCRbeta CDR3 regions were amplified from genomic DNA by means of the immunoSEQ Assay, a bias-controlled multiplex PCR. Concerning the study's data processing: The number of nucleated cells in each sample was estimated by amplification of reference gene primers within the assay. To quantify the absolute abundance of each unique TCRbeta CDR3 rearrangement, sequence reads were collapsed and filtered. Productive Simpson clonality was computed per sample as the square root of Simpson's diversity index over productive rearrangements. Sourced from immuneACCESS, this table was stored by TCRdb with only in-frame sequences that have V and J called. A share of the clones is absent; for the studies checked, an unresolved V gene accounts for under half, and the remainder has no known explanation. Clone size and the V and J calls come from that table; the DNA yielded D and trimming. The sample table lists about 69,000 clones, about nine tenths of them with a count of one. The top ten clonotypes cover under 6.5% of the sample.

Of note for this clone: The antigen it recognizes is unknown. Per-base quality was not reported, and no clone a single base away is much larger than it.

Unmatched junction bases come to 4, with V trimmed by 2 bases and J by 1 base. Spanning cysteine to phenylalanine, the CDR3 consists of 15 amino acids. The sequence is cut down to CDR3 DNA, 45 bases in frame from base 1. The germline V gene encodes CDR1 SNHLY and CDR2 FYNNEI. Whole blood was collected in K2EDTA tubes by collaborating institutions according to the institutions' own protocols. For TCRbeta analysis, collaborators shipped samples in one of three forms: frozen whole blood, isolated PBMCs, or DNA extracted from either of those sample types. The material sequenced was peripheral blood. This TCR was sampled from a woman younger than 35 with acute or convalescent COVID-19. The rearranged segments are TRBV2 and TRBJ1-1; TRBD1 aligns with 7 central bases. The nucleotide sequence reads as follows: TGTGCCAGCAGTGAACGCAGGGGGGCGAACACTGAAGCTTTCTTT. The translation is CASSERRGANTEAFF.